The clone carrying this T cell receptor (beta chain) showed up many times. This specimen comes from a study of T-cell reconstitution after alpha-beta-depleted transplantation in children. The V gene's germline CDR1 is DFQATT and CDR2 SNEGSKA (reference sequence). The CDR3 consists of 15 residues. Trimming took 5 bases from V and 0 from J; bases not matched to a gene: 7. Preparation of the TCRbeta library used unique molecular identifiers. TCRdb recomputed calls from the PCR reads with MiXCR, one row per CDR3 protein. The profile shows around 180,000 distinct CDR3 sequences, 8.5% to 14% of them singletons.

The chain joins TRBV20-1 to TRBJ1-2; 9 nucleotides line up with TRBD1. This TCR derives from a boy aged 2 to 9 with acute myeloid leukemia, due to receive a stem cell transplant. The sample consisted of PBMCs, taken before TCRalphabeta/CD19-depleted stem cell transplant. This CDR3 is CSAGTGPPSNYGYTF. The DNA for the CDR3 is TGCAGTGCTGGGACAGGGCCCCCTTCTAACTATGGCTACACCTTC.